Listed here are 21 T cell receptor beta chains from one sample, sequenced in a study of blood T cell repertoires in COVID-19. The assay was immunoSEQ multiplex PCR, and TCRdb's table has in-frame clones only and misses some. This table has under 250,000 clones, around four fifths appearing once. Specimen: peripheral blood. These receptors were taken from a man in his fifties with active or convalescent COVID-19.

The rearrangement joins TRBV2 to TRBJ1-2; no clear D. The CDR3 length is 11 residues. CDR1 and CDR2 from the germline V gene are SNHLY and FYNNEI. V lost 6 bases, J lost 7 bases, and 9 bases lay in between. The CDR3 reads CASSLGFGYTF. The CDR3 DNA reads TGTGCCAGCAGCCTCGGGTTTGGCTACACCTTC.

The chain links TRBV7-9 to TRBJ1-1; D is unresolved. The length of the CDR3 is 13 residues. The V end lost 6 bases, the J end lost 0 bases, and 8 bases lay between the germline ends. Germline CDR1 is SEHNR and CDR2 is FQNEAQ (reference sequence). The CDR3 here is CASSLQVNTEAFF. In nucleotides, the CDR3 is TGTGCCAGCAGTCTTCAGGTGAACACTGAAGCTTTCTTT.

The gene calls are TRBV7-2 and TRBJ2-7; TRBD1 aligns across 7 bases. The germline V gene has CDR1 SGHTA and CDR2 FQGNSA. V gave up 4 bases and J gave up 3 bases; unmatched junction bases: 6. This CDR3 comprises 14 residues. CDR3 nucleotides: TGTGCCAGCAGCTCTACAGGGGATCTCTACGAGCAGTACTTC. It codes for CASSSTGDLYEQYF.

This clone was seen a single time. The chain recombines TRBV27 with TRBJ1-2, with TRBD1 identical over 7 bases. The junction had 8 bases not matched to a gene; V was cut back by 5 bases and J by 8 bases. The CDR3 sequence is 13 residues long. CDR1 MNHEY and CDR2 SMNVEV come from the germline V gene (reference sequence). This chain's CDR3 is CASSQQGFSGYTF. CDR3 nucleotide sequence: TGTGCCAGCAGTCAACAGGGGTTCTCCGGCTACACCTTC.

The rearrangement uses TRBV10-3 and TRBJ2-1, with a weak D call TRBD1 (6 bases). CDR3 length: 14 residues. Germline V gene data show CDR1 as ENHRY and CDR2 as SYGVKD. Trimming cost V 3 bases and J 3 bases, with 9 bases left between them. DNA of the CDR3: TGTGCCATCAGTGACCCGGACAGCTACAATGAGCAGTTCTTC. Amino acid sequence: CAISDPDSYNEQFF.

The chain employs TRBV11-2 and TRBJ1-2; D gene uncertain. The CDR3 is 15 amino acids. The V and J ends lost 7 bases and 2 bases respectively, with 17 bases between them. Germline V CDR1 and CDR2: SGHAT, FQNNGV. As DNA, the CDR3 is TGTGCCAGCAACCCTCGAGAGGGAACGAACTATGGCTACACCTTC. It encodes CASNPREGTNYGYTF.

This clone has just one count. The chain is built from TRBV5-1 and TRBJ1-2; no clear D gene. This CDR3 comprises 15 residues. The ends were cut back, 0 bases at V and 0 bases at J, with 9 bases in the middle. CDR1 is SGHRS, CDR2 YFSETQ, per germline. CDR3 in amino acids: CASSLGTVANYGYTF. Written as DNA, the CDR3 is TGCGCCAGCAGCTTGGGAACTGTAGCTAACTATGGCTACACCTTC.

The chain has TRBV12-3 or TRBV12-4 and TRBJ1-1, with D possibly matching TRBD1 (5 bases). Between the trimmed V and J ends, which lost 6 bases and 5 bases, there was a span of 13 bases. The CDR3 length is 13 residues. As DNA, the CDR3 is TGTGCCAGCAGCTCGACAGACTTGACTGAAGCTTTCTTT. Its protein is CASSSTDLTEAFF.

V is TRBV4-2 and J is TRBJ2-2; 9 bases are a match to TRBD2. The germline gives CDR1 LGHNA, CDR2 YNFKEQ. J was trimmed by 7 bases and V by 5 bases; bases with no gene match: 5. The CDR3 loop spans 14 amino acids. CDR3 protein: CASSSGTSNGELFF. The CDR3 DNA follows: TGTGCCAGCAGCTCCGGGACTAGCAACGGGGAGCTGTTTTTT.

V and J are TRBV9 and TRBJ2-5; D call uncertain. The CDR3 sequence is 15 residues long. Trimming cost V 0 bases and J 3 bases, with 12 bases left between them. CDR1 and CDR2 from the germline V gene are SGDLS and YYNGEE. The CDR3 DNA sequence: TGTGCCAGCAGCGTAGATAACATTCCAAAAGAGACCCAGTACTTC. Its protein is CASSVDNIPKETQYF.

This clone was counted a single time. CDR3 sequence reads: CASSPLAARVYNEQFF. CDR3 nucleotide sequence: TGTGCCAGCAGTCCTCTGGCGGCACGGGTCTACAATGAGCAGTTCTTC. The chain carries TRBV9 and TRBJ2-1; D gene ambiguous. The CDR3 runs to 16 residues. Trimming left V 5 bases short and J 3 bases short, with 18 bases between. CDR1 is SGDLS, CDR2 YYNGEE, per germline. Filled out from reference TRBV9 and TRBJ2-1, the complete variable domain reads DSGVTQTPKHLITATGQRVTLRCSPRSGDLSVYWYQQSLDQGLQFLIQYYNGEERAKGNILERFSAQQFPDLHSELNLSSLELGDSALYFCASSPLAARVYNEQFFGPGTRLTVL.

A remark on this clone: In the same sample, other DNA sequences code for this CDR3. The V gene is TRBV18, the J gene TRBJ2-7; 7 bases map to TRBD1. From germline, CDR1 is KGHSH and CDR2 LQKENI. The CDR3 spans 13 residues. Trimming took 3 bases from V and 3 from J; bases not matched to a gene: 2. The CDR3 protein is CASSPGTDYEQYF. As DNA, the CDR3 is TGTGCCAGCTCACCTGGGACAGACTACGAGCAGTACTTC.

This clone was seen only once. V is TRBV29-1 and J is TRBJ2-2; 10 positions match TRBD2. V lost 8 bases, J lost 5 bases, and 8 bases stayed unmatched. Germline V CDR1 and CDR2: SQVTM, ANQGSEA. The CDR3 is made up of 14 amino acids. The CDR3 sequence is CSHTSGEGTGELFF. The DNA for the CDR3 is TGCAGCCATACTAGCGGGGAAGGGACCGGGGAGCTGTTTTTT.

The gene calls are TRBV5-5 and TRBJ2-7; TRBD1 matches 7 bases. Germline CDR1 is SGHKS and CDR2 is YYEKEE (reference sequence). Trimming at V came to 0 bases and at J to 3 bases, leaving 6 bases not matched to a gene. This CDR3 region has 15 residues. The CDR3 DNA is TGTGCCAGCAGCTTGGTTGGGGACAGCTACTACGAGCAGTACTTC. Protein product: CASSLVGDSYYEQYF.

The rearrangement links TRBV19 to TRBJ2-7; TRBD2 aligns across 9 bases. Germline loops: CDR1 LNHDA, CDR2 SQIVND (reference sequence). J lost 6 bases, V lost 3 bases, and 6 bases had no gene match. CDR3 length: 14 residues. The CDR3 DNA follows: TGTGCCAGTAGTATGGTAGCGGGAGACCTCGAGCAGTACTTC. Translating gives CASSMVAGDLEQYF.

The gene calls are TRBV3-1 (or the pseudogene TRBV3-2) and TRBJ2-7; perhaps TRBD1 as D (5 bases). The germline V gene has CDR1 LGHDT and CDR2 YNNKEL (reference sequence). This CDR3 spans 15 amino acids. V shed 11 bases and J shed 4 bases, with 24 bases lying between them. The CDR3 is CAPRPRLDKVYEQYF. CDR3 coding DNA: TGTGCCCCCCGGCCCCGGTTGGACAAGGTATACGAGCAGTACTTC.

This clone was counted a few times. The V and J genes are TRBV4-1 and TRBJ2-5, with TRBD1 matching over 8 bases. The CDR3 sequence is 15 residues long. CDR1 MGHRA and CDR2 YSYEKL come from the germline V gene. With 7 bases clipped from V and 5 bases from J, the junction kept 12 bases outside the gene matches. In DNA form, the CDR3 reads TGCGCCAGCACCCAGGGGGCTCAGGTATCCGAGACCCAGTACTTC. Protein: CASTQGAQVSETQYF.

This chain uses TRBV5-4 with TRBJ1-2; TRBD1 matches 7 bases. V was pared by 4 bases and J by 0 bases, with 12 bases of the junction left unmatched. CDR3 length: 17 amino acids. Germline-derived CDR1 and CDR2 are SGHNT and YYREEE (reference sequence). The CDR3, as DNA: TGTGCCAGCAGCCCCGAGTTGGGGACAGAAGCTAACTATGGCTACACCTTC. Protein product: CASSPELGTEANYGYTF. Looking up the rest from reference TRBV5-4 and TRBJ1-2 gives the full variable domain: ETGVTQSPTHLIKTRGQQVTLRCSSQSGHNTVSWYQQALGQGPQFIFQYYREEENGRGNFPPRFSGLQFPNYSSELNVNALELDDSALYLCASSPELGTEANYGYTFGSGTRLTVV.

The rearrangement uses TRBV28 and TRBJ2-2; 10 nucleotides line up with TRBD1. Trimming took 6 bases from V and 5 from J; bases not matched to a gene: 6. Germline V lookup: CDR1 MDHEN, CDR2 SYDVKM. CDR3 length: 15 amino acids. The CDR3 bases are TGTGCCAGCAGCACGGGACAGGGGAGGACCGGGGAGCTGTTTTTT. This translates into CASSTGQGRTGELFF.

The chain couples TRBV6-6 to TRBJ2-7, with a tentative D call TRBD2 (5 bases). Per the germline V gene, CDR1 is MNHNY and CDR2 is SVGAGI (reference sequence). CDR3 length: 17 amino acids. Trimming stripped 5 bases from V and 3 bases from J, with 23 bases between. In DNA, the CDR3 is TGTGCCAGCAGTCCCGATGCGGGCCAGGTGTTGGTCTACGAGCAGTACTTC. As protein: CASSPDAGQVLVYEQYF.

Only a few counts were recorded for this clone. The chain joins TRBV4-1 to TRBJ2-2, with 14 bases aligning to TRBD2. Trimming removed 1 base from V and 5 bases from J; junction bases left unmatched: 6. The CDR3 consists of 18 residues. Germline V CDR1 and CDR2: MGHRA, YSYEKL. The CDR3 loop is CASSQGGLAGVGTGELFF. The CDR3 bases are TGCGCCAGCAGCCAAGGGGGACTAGCGGGAGTAGGAACCGGGGAGCTGTTTTTT.